The clone carrying this T cell receptor (beta chain) was seen more than once but under ten times. Its specificity is not known. The CD4+ fraction was divided into a CD45RA+ naive subset and a CD45RA-negative memory subset. This sample was included in a study of shared clonotypes between healthy human individuals. Looking at the study overall: Per donor, three plates held CD4 naive cells, three held CD4 memory, two held CD8 naive and one held CD8 memory. The study, taken as a whole, reports: Sorted-subset sequencing, rarefaction showed, was incomplete despite large depth.

Germline values: CDR1 SGHTA, CDR2 FQGNSA. The CDR3 is made up of 16 amino acids. Trimming shortened V by 5 bases and J by 4 bases, and 17 bases separated the two germline ends. Every subset's genomic DNA went evenly onto several immunoSEQ plates. Assay: immunoSEQ multiplex PCR; the TCRdb copy retains only in-frame clones and omits some. This sample has 950,000 to 1,100,000 clones; 78% occur once, and the top ten carry roughly 0.57%. This rearrangement joins TRBV7-2 to TRBJ2-2; D ambiguous. The receptor's source is a man aged 18 to 29 in good health. Some clones in this sample may be carry-over from other donors' samples. Material for sequencing was memory CD4+ T cells from PBMCs. Subset given: CD45RA-negative fraction. The CDR3 loop is CASSARALSATGELFF. In DNA form, the CDR3 reads TGTGCCAGCAGCGCTAGGGCCCTTAGTGCCACCGGGGAGCTGTTTTTT.